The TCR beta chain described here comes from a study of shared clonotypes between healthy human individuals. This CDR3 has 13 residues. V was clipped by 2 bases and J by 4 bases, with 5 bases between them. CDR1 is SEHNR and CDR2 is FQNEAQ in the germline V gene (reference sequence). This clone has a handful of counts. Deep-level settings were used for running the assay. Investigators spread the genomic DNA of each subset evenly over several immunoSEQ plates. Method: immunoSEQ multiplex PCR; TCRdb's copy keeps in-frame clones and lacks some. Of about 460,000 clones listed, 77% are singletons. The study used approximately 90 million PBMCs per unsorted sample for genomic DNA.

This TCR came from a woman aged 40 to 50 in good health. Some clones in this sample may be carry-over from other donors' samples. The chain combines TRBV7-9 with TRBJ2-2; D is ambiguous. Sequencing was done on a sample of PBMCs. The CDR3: CASSLPFTGELFF. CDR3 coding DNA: TGTGCCAGCAGCTTACCCTTCACCGGGGAGCTGTTTTTT. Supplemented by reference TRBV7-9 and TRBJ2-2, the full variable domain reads DTGVSQNPRHKITKRGQNVTFRCDPISEHNRLYWYRQTLGQGPEFLTYFQNEAQLEKSRLLSDRFSAERPKGSFSTLEIQRTEQGDSAMYLCASSLPFTGELFFGEGSRLTVL.